The clone carrying this T cell receptor (beta chain) was detected many times. Its antigen is currently unknown. Trimming shortened V by 8 bases and J by 4 bases, and 14 bases separated the two germline ends. CDR1 is SEHNR, CDR2 FQNEAQ, per germline (reference sequence). This CDR3 spans 13 amino acids. The data were obtained in a study of T-cell memory formation after mild COVID-19. Across the study: The two donors had largely donor-specific TCR clusters.

Regarding the study as a whole: Day 37-peaking second-wave clones had unconfirmed SARS-CoV-2 specificity. Contracting clones from day 15 to 85 showed balanced CD4/CD8; later expanders favored CD4+.

UMIs and sample barcodes were carried by the TCR alpha and TCR beta cDNA libraries that 5'RACE produced using constant-segment primers. TCRdb re-called the 5' RACE reads with MiXCR, one entry per CDR3 protein. The sample yields under 300,000 distinct CDR3 sequences, approximately 9% seen once. The material sequenced was PBMCs or a T cell subset sorted from them (not recorded which). The chain joins TRBV7-9 to TRBJ2-5, with a possible D match to TRBD2 (6 bases). The TCR comes from a man aged 18 to 29 who had mild COVID-19 (a few samples of this study predate the infection). Cell type and time point are not known. The CDR3 DNA reads as TGTGCCAGCGGCCGGGACTCCGGAGAGACCCAGTACTTC. This sequence encodes CASGRDSGETQYF.